A selection of T cell receptor beta chains follows, all from one sample in a study of T-cell reconstitution after alpha-beta-depleted transplantation in children. Each CDR3 protein gets one entry after TCRdb re-called the PCR reads with MiXCR. The sample contains fewer than 550,000 distinct CDR3 sequences, 10% to 12% of which appear only once. Sequenced material: PBMCs, mostly from graft donor cells, taken 180 days after TCRalphabeta/CD19-depleted stem cell transplant. The receptors were gathered from a female patient between 2 and 15 years old who had a stem cell transplant for aplastic anemia, so the T cells may come from the graft donor. CDR3s include the opening cysteine and the closing phenylalanine or tryptophan. Fields, in order: V gene, J gene, D gene, clone size, CDR3 protein, CDR3 DNA. D genes are given only for firm matches. The size field is filled for only some rows; it gives once, few, many or a size class.

v_gene: TRBV6-5
j_gene: TRBJ2-2
d_gene: NA
abundance: NA
CDR3aa: CASSPDQSELFF
CDR3nt: TGTGCCAGCAGTCCCGACCAGTCGGAGCTGTTTTTT

v_gene: TRBV5-1
j_gene: TRBJ1-4
d_gene: NA
abundance: NA
CDR3aa: CASSYGTRCEKLFF
CDR3nt: TGCGCCAGCAGCTACGGGACACGGTGTGAAAAACTGTTTTTT

v_gene: TRBV14
j_gene: TRBJ2-4
d_gene: NA
abundance: few
CDR3aa: CASSRGAGNIQYF
CDR3nt: TGTGCCAGCAGCCGTGGTGCGGGGAACATTCAGTACTTC

v_gene: TRBV6-1
j_gene: TRBJ2-3
d_gene: TRBD2
abundance: few
CDR3aa: CASSEALGGMTDTQYF
CDR3nt: TGTGCCAGCAGTGAAGCGCTCGGGGGGATGACAGATACGCAGTATTTT

v_gene: TRBV6-6
j_gene: TRBJ2-5
d_gene: TRBD2
abundance: many
CDR3aa: CASSYLRGVGQYF
CDR3nt: TGTGCCAGCAGTTACTTGCGGGGGGTGGGCCAGTACTTC

v_gene: TRBV28
j_gene: TRBJ1-2
d_gene: NA
abundance: few
CDR3aa: CASSSYTSPDGYGYTF
CDR3nt: TGTGCCAGCAGTTCCTACACCTCTCCGGACGGCTATGGCTACACCTTC

v_gene: TRBV20-1
j_gene: TRBJ2-7
d_gene: NA
abundance: many
CDR3aa: CSAVTGPPEQYF
CDR3nt: TGCAGTGCGGTCACCGGGCCCCCCGAGCAGTACTTC

v_gene: TRBV28
j_gene: TRBJ2-7
d_gene: NA
abundance: NA
CDR3aa: CASRGLAPDYEQYF
CDR3nt: TGTGCCAGCAGGGGTTTGGCCCCAGACTACGAGCAGTACTTC

v_gene: TRBV5-1
j_gene: TRBJ1-4
d_gene: TRBD1
abundance: few
CDR3aa: CASSLRTGANEKLFF
CDR3nt: TGCGCCAGCAGCCTCCGGACAGGGGCTAATGAAAAACTGTTTTTT

v_gene: TRBV7-8
j_gene: TRBJ2-7
d_gene: NA
abundance: few
CDR3aa: CASRNDGTRYEQYF
CDR3nt: TGTGCCAGCAGGAATGACGGGACAAGATACGAGCAGTACTTC

v_gene: TRBV15
j_gene: TRBJ2-5
d_gene: TRBD2
abundance: few
CDR3aa: CATSRDSSRGETQYF
CDR3nt: TGTGCCACCAGCAGAGATAGTTCGCGGGGGGAGACCCAGTACTTC

v_gene: TRBV29-1
j_gene: TRBJ1-1
d_gene: NA
abundance: many
CDR3aa: CSAKGRTQNTEAFF
CDR3nt: TGCAGCGCTAAGGGGAGGACACAGAACACTGAAGCTTTCTTT

v_gene: TRBV29-1
j_gene: TRBJ2-5
d_gene: TRBD1
abundance: few
CDR3aa: CSVDSFTGGETQYF
CDR3nt: TGCAGCGTTGATAGTTTCACAGGGGGCGAGACCCAGTACTTC

v_gene: TRBV7-8
j_gene: TRBJ1-2
d_gene: NA
abundance: NA
CDR3aa: CASSSGEAYGYTF
CDR3nt: TGTGCCAGCAGCTCAGGGGAGGCCTATGGCTACACCTTC

v_gene: TRBV6-2/TRBV6-3
j_gene: TRBJ2-1
d_gene: NA
abundance: few
CDR3aa: CASSLIGGLEQFF
CDR3nt: TGTGCCAGCAGTCTCATCGGAGGACTAGAGCAGTTCTTC

v_gene: TRBV5-6
j_gene: TRBJ2-3
d_gene: NA
abundance: NA
CDR3aa: CASSLFREVTDTQYF
CDR3nt: TGTGCCAGCAGCTTGTTCCGGGAAGTCACAGATACGCAGTATTTT

v_gene: TRBV28
j_gene: TRBJ1-1
d_gene: NA
abundance: NA
CDR3aa: CASQIQARTEAFF
CDR3nt: TGTGCCAGCCAGATACAGGCGCGCACTGAAGCTTTCTTT

v_gene: TRBV27
j_gene: TRBJ1-1
d_gene: NA
abundance: few
CDR3aa: CASSLGNTGNTEAFF
CDR3nt: TGTGCCAGCAGTTTGGGGAACACGGGGAACACTGAAGCTTTCTTT

v_gene: TRBV10-3
j_gene: TRBJ2-1
d_gene: TRBD2
abundance: few
CDR3aa: CAISEPRTSGRSYNEQFF
CDR3nt: TGTGCCATCAGTGAGCCCCGGACTAGCGGGAGGTCCTACAATGAGCAGTTCTTC

v_gene: TRBV9
j_gene: TRBJ2-2
d_gene: TRBD2
abundance: many
CDR3aa: CASSVGLAVNTGELFF
CDR3nt: TGTGCCAGCAGCGTAGGCCTAGCGGTAAACACCGGGGAGCTGTTTTTT

v_gene: TRBV5-1
j_gene: TRBJ2-1
d_gene: NA
abundance: few
CDR3aa: CASSSVPDYNEQFF
CDR3nt: TGCGCCAGCAGCTCCGTACCCGACTACAATGAGCAGTTCTTC

v_gene: TRBV27
j_gene: TRBJ2-7
d_gene: NA
abundance: few
CDR3aa: CASSLRFGIPYEQYF
CDR3nt: TGTGCCAGCAGTTTACGATTTGGGATACCCTACGAGCAGTACTTC

v_gene: TRBV25-1
j_gene: TRBJ2-3
d_gene: NA
abundance: NA
CDR3aa: CASSESLASSTDTQYF
CDR3nt: TGTGCCAGCAGTGAATCCCTAGCTTCTAGCACAGATACGCAGTATTTT

v_gene: TRBV28
j_gene: TRBJ2-6
d_gene: NA
abundance: few
CDR3aa: CASSLSISGANVLTF
CDR3nt: TGTGCCAGCAGTTTAAGTATCTCTGGGGCCAACGTCCTGACTTTC

v_gene: TRBV28
j_gene: TRBJ2-6
d_gene: NA
abundance: NA
CDR3aa: CASSFNFGIHLTGANVLTF
CDR3nt: TGTGCCAGCAGTTTCAATTTTGGGATCCACTTAACCGGGGCCAACGTCCTGACTTTC

v_gene: TRBV4-3
j_gene: TRBJ1-5
d_gene: NA
abundance: few
CDR3aa: CASSQYVGSNQPQHF
CDR3nt: TGCGCCAGCAGCCAATATGTAGGGAGCAATCAGCCCCAGCATTTT